The source of this T cell receptor (beta chain) is a study of blood T cell repertoires in COVID-19. The germline V gene encodes CDR1 MGHRA and CDR2 YSYEKL. The CDR3 runs 16 residues. V dropped 1 base and J dropped 4; count of bases not matched to a gene: 4. Some clones are missing from TCRdb's copy, which holds only in-frame ones; the method was immunoSEQ multiplex PCR. The sample contains about 160,000 clones, approximately 79% of which appear only once. The TCR sequence derives from a woman in her thirties or forties with COVID-19, enrolled during active disease. The sample consisted of peripheral blood. The chain couples TRBV4-1 to TRBJ2-2; TRBD1 matches 9 bases. The CDR3 DNA reads TGCGCCAGCAGCCAAGTTGGGACAGGGTTCACCGGGGAGCTGTTTTTT. Its protein product is CASSQVGTGFTGELFF.